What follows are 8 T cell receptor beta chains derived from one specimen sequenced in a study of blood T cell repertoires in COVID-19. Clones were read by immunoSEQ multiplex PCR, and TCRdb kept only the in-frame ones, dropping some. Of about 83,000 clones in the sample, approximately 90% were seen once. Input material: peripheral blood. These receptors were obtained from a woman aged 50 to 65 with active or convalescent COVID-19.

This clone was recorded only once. CDR3 in amino acids: CASSIGQMNTEAFF. In DNA, the CDR3 is TGTGCCAGCAGCATAGGACAGATGAACACTGAAGCTTTCTTT. J is TRBJ1-1 and V is TRBV7-8; D possibly corresponds to TRBD1 (6 bases). CDR1 and CDR2 (germline): SGHVS, FQNEAQ. Trimming pared 5 bases from V and 0 bases from J, leaving 10 bases between. The CDR3 runs to 14 residues.

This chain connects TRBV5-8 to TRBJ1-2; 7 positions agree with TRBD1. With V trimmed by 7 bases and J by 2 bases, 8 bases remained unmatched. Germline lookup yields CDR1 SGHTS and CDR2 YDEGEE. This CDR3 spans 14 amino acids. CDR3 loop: CASRGGTQNYGYTF. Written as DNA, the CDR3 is TGTGCCAGCCGAGGGGGCACTCAAAACTATGGCTACACCTTC.

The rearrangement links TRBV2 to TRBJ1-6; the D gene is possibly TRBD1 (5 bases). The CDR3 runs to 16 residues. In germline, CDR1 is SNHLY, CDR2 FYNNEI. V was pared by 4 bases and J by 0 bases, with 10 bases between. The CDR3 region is CASSGGGSSYNSPLHF. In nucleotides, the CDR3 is TGTGCCAGCAGTGGGGGGGGGAGCTCCTATAATTCACCCCTCCACTTT. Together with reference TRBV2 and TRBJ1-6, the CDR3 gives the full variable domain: EPEVTQTPSHQVTQMGQEVILRCVPISNHLYFYWYRQILGQKVEFLVSFYNNEISEKSEIFDDQFSVERPDGSNFTLKIRSTKLEDSAMYFCASSGGGSSYNSPLHFGNGTRLTVT.

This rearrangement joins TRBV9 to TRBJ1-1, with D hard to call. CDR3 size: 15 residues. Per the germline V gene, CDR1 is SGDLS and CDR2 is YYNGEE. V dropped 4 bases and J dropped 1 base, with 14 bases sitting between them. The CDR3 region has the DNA TGTGCCAGCAGCCCCCGTGGTGAGGGGAACACTGAAGCTTTCTTT. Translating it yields CASSPRGEGNTEAFF.

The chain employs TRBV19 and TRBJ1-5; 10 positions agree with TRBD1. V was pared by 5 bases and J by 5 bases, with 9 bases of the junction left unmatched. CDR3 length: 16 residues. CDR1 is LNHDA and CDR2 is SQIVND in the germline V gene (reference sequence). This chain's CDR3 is CASSLTGGRGDQPQHF. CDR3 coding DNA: TGTGCCAGTAGTTTGACAGGGGGCAGGGGTGATCAGCCCCAGCATTTT.

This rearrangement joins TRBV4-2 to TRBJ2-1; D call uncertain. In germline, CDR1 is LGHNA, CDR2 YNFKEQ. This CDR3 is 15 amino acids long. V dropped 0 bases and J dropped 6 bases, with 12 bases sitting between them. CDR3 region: CASSQETVVSNEQFF. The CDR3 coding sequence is TGTGCCAGCAGCCAAGAAACGGTAGTGAGCAATGAGCAGTTCTTC.

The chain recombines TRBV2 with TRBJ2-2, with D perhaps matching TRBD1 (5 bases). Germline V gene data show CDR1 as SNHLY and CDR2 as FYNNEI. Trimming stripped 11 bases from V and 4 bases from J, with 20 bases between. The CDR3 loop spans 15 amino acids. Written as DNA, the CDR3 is TGTGCCGGAAAATGGCAGGGCTTGGGCACCGGGGAGCTGTTTTTT. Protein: CAGKWQGLGTGELFF.

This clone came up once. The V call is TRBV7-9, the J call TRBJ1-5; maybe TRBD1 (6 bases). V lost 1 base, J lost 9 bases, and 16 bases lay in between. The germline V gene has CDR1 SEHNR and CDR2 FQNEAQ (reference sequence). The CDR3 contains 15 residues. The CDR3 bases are TGTGCCAGCAGCTTAGACGGACAGTTTAGGAGGCCCCAGCATTTT. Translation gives CASSLDGQFRRPQHF. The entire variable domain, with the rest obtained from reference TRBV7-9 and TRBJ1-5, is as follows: DTGVSQNPRHKITKRGQNVTFRCDPISEHNRLYWYRQTLGQGPEFLTYFQNEAQLEKSRLLSDRFSAERPKGSFSTLEIQRTEQGDSAMYLCASSLDGQFRRPQHFGDGTRLSIL.